This is a list of T cell receptor beta chains from one sample in a study of cytomegalovirus exposure and HLA in healthy donors. Measured with immunoSEQ multiplex PCR; TCRdb has only the in-frame clones, and not every one. The top ten clones hold approximately 5.1% of a sample with some 93,000 clones, less than 10% of them seen once. Sequencing used PBMCs. These receptor sequences come from a man aged 50-60 years in good health and CMV-seropositive. Both conserved end residues are part of each CDR3. A D gene is named only where the DNA matches it firmly. Rows may omit the clone size; those that give it use once, few, many or a size class.

d_gene	abundance	v_gene	j_gene	CDR3nt	CDR3aa
NA	NA	TRBV7-9	TRBJ2-7	TGTGCCAGCAGCCGCGGGACTCTGTCCTACGAGCAGTACTTC	CASSRGTLSYEQYF
NA	NA	TRBV28	TRBJ1-1	TGTGCCAACTCCAGGGGCCCAGAGAACACTGAAGCTTTCTTT	CANSRGPENTEAFF
TRBD1	NA	TRBV13	TRBJ1-1	TGTGCCAGCAGCTTAGCCCCTCTCCGGACAGGGGGCACTGAAGCTTTCTTT	CASSLAPLRTGGTEAFF
NA	few	TRBV9	TRBJ1-2	TGTGCCAGCAGCCATATGGAACGGGCGGGAGGCTACACCTTC	CASSHMERAGGYTF
NA	few	TRBV9	TRBJ2-1	TGTGCCAGCAGCGTAGGCGGGCGGGCTACCTACAATGAGCAGTTCTTC	CASSVGGRATYNEQFF
TRBD2	NA	TRBV15	TRBJ2-1	TGTGCCACCAGCAGAGGGGGGGGTTCGATGAATGAGCAGTTCTTC	CATSRGGGSMNEQFF
NA	few	TRBV7-8	TRBJ1-2	TGTGCCAGCAGCTTAGATCACAATAACTATGGCTACACCTTC	CASSLDHNNYGYTF
NA	few	TRBV30	TRBJ1-1	TGTGCCTGGAGTGTAGCCGAGAACACTGAAGCTTTCTTT	CAWSVAENTEAFF
NA	many	TRBV7-2	TRBJ1-3	TGTGCCAGCAGCTTCGCAGGGACATTCATCTCTGGAAACACCATATATTTT	CASSFAGTFISGNTIYF
TRBD2	few	TRBV4-2	TRBJ2-5	TGTGCCAGCAGCCAGTTACTAGCGGGAGCGGGAGAGACCCAGTACTTC	CASSQLLAGAGETQYF
NA	few	TRBV5-4	TRBJ2-6	TGTGCCAGCAGCTTGGGGGGCGTCTCTGGGGCCAACGTCCTGACTTTC	CASSLGGVSGANVLTF
NA	NA	TRBV20-1	TRBJ2-1	TGCAGTGCCGCAGACAATGAGCAGTTCTTC	CSAADNEQFF
NA	few	TRBV4-3	TRBJ2-3	TGCGCCAGCAGCCAAGATTACGGGGGTATCGTGGATACGCAGTATTTT	CASSQDYGGIVDTQYF
TRBD1	few	TRBV6-1	TRBJ1-2	TGTGCCAGCAGTAATCGACAGGGGGCTTATGGCTACACCTTC	CASSNRQGAYGYTF
NA	NA	TRBV28	TRBJ1-2	TGTGCCAGCAGTCCACAGGGCCCGAGGAGCTACACCTTC	CASSPQGPRSYTF
NA	NA	TRBV5-1	TRBJ2-5	TGCGCCAGCAGCCGTGACAGGCAAGAGACCCAGTACTTC	CASSRDRQETQYF
TRBD1	few	TRBV5-1	TRBJ2-2	TGCGCCAGCAGCGGAAGACAGGGGGCGGACACCGGGGAGCTGTTTTTT	CASSGRQGADTGELFF
NA	NA	TRBV23-1	TRBJ2-5	TGCGCCAGCAGTCAGTTCGGACAGCTCCAAGAGACCCAGTACTTC	CASSQFGQLQETQYF
NA	few	TRBV30	TRBJ2-7	TGTGCCTGGAGCACTATAGCGCGTACCTACGAGCAGTACTTC	CAWSTIARTYEQYF
NA	many	TRBV28	TRBJ1-3	TGTGCCAGCAGTCAATGGACTGGGGAGGGTCACGGAAACACCATATATTTT	CASSQWTGEGHGNTIYF
TRBD2	NA	TRBV18	TRBJ2-3	TGTGCCAGCTCACCAAGGGTAGCGGGGCCTTCAGATACGCAGTATTTT	CASSPRVAGPSDTQYF
NA	few	TRBV6-5	TRBJ1-3	TGTGCCAGCAGGGACAGCCACCCCTCTGGAAACACCATATATTTT	CASRDSHPSGNTIYF
NA	few	TRBV5-7	TRBJ2-3	TGTGCCAGCAGCTTGATCGGGTACACAGATACGCAGTATTTT	CASSLIGYTDTQYF
TRBD2	NA	TRBV4-3	TRBJ2-7	TGCGCCAGCAGCCAAGATTTCGCGGCTAGCGGGAGTTACGAGCAGTACTTC	CASSQDFAASGSYEQYF
TRBD1	NA	TRBV19	TRBJ1-1	TGTGCCAGTAGTTCGGGACAGACCTGGGGGACTGAAGCTTTCTTT	CASSSGQTWGTEAFF
TRBD1	few	TRBV30	TRBJ1-3	TGTGCCTGGAGCTCGGGACAGATTTCTGGAAACACCATATATTTT	CAWSSGQISGNTIYF
TRBD1	many	TRBV6-6	TRBJ1-5	TGTGCCAGCATGGTACAGGGGAATCAGCCCCAGCATTTT	CASMVQGNQPQHF
NA	NA	TRBV28	TRBJ1-6	TGTGCCAGCAGTTTTGGGGCGGACGATTCACCCCTCCACTTT	CASSFGADDSPLHF
NA	few	TRBV2	TRBJ2-7	TGTGCCAGCAGTGATCAGGGTTACGAGCAGTACTTC	CASSDQGYEQYF
NA	once	TRBV27	TRBJ2-5	TGTGCCAGCAGCCGACTAGATGAGACCCAGTACTTC	CASSRLDETQYF
NA	NA	TRBV6-5	TRBJ2-3	TGTGCCAGCAGACGGGACTTCACAGATACGCAGTATTTT	CASRRDFTDTQYF
NA	few	TRBV11-2	TRBJ1-1	TGTGCCAGCAGCCCAGGACAGTTCGGAGCTTTCTTT	CASSPGQFGAFF
NA	NA	TRBV2	TRBJ1-6	TGTGCCAGCAAGTTGGACAGAAATTCACCCCTCCACTTT	CASKLDRNSPLHF
NA	few	TRBV5-6	TRBJ2-5	TGTGCCAGCAGCTCGCGGGGACCGTCGTCCACCCAGTACTTC	CASSSRGPSSTQYF
NA	many	TRBV10-3	TRBJ2-7	TGTGCCATCAGTGAGACAGTCTCCTACGAGCAGTACTTC	CAISETVSYEQYF
NA	few	TRBV5-1	TRBJ2-3	TGCGCCAGCAGCTTGGGGACTAGCACAGATACGCAGTATTTT	CASSLGTSTDTQYF
TRBD1	NA	TRBV19	TRBJ1-4	TGTGCCAGTAGTCGAACCGGGACAGGGCTAGAAAAACTGTTTTTT	CASSRTGTGLEKLFF
TRBD1	once	TRBV28	TRBJ2-2	TGTGCCAGCAGCCTGACAGGGGGCGGCGGGGAGCTGTTTTTT	CASSLTGGGGELFF
NA	few	TRBV30	TRBJ2-7	TGTGCCTGGAGTGGTGGACTAAGGAACGAGCAGTACTTC	CAWSGGLRNEQYF
NA	NA	TRBV28	TRBJ2-1	TGTGCCAGCATCCCTGCGGGCAGCTCCTACAATGAGCAGTTCTTC	CASIPAGSSYNEQFF
TRBD2	NA	TRBV4-2	TRBJ2-7	TGTGCCAGCAGCCAAGAGGCTAGCGGCAGCTCCTACGAGCAGTACTTC	CASSQEASGSSYEQYF
TRBD1	NA	TRBV7-2	TRBJ2-3	TGTGCCAGCAGCATCACGGGGACAGGGAATACAGATACGCAGTATTTT	CASSITGTGNTDTQYF
NA	NA	TRBV4-1	TRBJ2-7	TGCGCCAGCAGCCAAGCGATACAGACCTACGAGCAGTACTTC	CASSQAIQTYEQYF